These T cell receptor beta chains were read from a single sample in a study of OX40 agonist ivuxolimab in advanced cancers. This table comes from immunoSEQ multiplex PCR, and its TCRdb copy is limited to in-frame clones, with some not included. Altogether roughly 69,000 clones are present, 85% to 90% being singletons, with the ten largest covering around 4%. The sequences come from CD4+ or CD8+ T cells sorted from blood, collected in a trial of the OX40 agonist ivuxolimab. These receptor sequences come from an adult with an advanced solid tumor such as melanoma, head and neck, liver or kidney cancer. Both conserved end residues are part of each CDR3. Each record gives: D gene, J gene, clone size, V gene, CDR3 protein, CDR3 DNA. D genes are given only for firm matches. Clone size is given for some rows only: seen once, a few or many times, or a class if the clone is expanded.

-,TRBJ2-3,-,TRBV5-1,CASTISEGRSSTDTQYF,TGCGCCAGCACCATCTCCGAGGGGAGGTCTAGCACAGATACGCAGTATTTT
TRBD1,TRBJ2-7,-,TRBV7-3,CASSLAGQGTEQYF,TGTGCCAGCAGCTTAGCCGGACAGGGTACCGAGCAGTACTTC
TRBD2,TRBJ2-3,-,TRBV28,CASSSPFYAGGPWNTQYF,TGTGCCAGCAGTTCCCCGTTTTACGCGGGAGGGCCCTGGAATACGCAGTATTTT
-,TRBJ2-4,-,TRBV19,CASSIVVRTAKNIQYF,TGTGCCAGTAGTATAGTGGTAAGGACTGCCAAAAACATTCAGTACTTC
-,TRBJ1-1,-,TRBV19,CASRNARTDTNTEAFF,TGTGCCAGTCGAAACGCGAGGACAGATACTAACACTGAAGCTTTCTTT
TRBD1,TRBJ2-7,-,TRBV7-2,CASSLTGAVSYEQYF,TGTGCCAGCAGCTTGACAGGGGCCGTCTCCTACGAGCAGTACTTC
-,TRBJ1-2,-,TRBV28,CASTFGGRLDSHFLF,TGTGCCAGCACTTTTGGGGGGCGGCTGGACAGTCATTTCCTCTTC
TRBD1,TRBJ1-5,-,TRBV2,CASSDGQVRNQPQHF,TGTGCCAGCAGTGATGGACAGGTGCGGAATCAGCCCCAGCATTTT
TRBD1,TRBJ1-2,few,TRBV7-9,CASSHPGQGASYGYTF,TGTGCCAGCAGCCACCCGGGACAGGGGGCAAGCTATGGCTACACCTTC
-,TRBJ2-5,-,TRBV11-3,CASSALRDETQYF,TGTGCCAGCAGCGCCCTGAGGGACGAGACCCAGTACTTC
-,TRBJ1-2,once,TRBV30,CAWRTTGALNYGYTF,TGTGCCTGGAGAACTACAGGAGCCCTCAACTATGGCTACACCTTC
-,TRBJ1-2,-,TRBV30,CAWLPPGRNYGYTF,TGTGCCTGGCTGCCCCCAGGTCGTAACTATGGCTACACCTTC
-,TRBJ2-7,-,TRBV11-2,CASSLSYSSYEQYF,TGTGCCAGCAGCTTATCCTACAGCTCCTACGAGCAGTACTTC
TRBD2,TRBJ2-7,-,TRBV28,CASSLWRSTSAYEQYF,TGTGCCAGCAGTCTTTGGAGGTCGACTAGCGCCTACGAGCAGTACTTC
-,TRBJ1-5,-,TRBV2,CASTEGFLSNQPQHF,TGTGCCAGCACGGAGGGGTTCCTTAGCAATCAGCCCCAGCATTTT